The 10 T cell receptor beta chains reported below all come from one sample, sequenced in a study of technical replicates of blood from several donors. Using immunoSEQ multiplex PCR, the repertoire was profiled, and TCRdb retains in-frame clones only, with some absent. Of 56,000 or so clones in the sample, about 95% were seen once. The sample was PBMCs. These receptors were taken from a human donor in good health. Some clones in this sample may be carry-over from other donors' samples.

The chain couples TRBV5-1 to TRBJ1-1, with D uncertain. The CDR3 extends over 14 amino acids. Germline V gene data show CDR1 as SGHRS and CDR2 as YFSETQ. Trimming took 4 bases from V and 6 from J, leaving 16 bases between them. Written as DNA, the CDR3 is TGCGCCAGCAGCCCCCGTACCCCCCGAGCTGAAGCTTTCTTT. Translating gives CASSPRTPRAEAFF.

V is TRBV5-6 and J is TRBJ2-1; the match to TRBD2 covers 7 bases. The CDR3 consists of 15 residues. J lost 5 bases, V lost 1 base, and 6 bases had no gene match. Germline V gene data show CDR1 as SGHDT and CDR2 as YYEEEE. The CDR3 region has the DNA TGTGCCAGCAGCTTGTTGCGGGAGCCCCACAATGAGCAGTTCTTC. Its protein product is CASSLLREPHNEQFF.

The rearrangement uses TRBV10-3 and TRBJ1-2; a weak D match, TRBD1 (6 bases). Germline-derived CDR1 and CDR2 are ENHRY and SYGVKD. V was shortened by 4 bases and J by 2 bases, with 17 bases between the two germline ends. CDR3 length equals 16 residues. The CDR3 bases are TGTGCCATCAGTGGGACAGCGCTTCCATCGAACTATGGCTACACCTTC. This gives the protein CAISGTALPSNYGYTF.

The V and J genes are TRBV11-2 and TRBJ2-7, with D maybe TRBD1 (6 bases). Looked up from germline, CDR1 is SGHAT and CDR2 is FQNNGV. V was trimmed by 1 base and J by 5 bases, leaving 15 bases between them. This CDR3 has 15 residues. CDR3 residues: CASSLGGRPLDEQYF. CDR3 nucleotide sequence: TGTGCCAGCAGCTTAGGGGGGCGGCCGCTCGACGAGCAGTACTTC. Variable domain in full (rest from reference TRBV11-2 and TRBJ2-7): EAGVAQSPRYKIIEKRQSVAFWCNPISGHATLYWYQQILGQGPKLLIQFQNNGVVDDSQLPKDRFSAERLKGVDSTLKIQPAKLEDSAVYLCASSLGGRPLDEQYFGPGTRLTVT.

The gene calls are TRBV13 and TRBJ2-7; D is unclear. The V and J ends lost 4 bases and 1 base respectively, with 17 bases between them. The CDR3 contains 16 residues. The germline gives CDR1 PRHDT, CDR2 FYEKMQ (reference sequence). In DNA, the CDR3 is TGTGCCAGCAGCTCCAGACTGACTTCCCCATCCTACGAGCAGTACTTC. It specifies CASSSRLTSPSYEQYF.

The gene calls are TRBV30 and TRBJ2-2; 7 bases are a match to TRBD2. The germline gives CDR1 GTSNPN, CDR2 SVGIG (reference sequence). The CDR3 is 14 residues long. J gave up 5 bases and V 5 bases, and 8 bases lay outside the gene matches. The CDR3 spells CAWGGEGRTGELFF. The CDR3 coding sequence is TGTGCCTGGGGCGGGGAGGGCAGGACCGGGGAGCTGTTTTTT.

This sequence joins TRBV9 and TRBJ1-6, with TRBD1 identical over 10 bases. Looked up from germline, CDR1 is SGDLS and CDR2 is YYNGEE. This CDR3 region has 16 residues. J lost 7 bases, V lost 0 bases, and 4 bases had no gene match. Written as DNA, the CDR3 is TGTGCCAGCAGCGTAGGACAGGGGGCTGGAAATTCACCCCTCCACTTT. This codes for CASSVGQGAGNSPLHF. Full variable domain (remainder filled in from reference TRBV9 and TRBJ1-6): DSGVTQTPKHLITATGQRVTLRCSPRSGDLSVYWYQQSLDQGLQFLIQYYNGEERAKGNILERFSAQQFPDLHSELNLSSLELGDSALYFCASSVGQGAGNSPLHFGNGTRLTVT.

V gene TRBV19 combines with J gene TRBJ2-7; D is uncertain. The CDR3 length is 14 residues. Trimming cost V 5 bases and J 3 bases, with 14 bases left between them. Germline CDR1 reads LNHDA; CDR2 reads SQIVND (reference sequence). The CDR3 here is CASSPGQSDYEQYF. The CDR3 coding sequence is TGTGCCAGTAGTCCGGGTCAGAGCGACTACGAGCAGTACTTC.

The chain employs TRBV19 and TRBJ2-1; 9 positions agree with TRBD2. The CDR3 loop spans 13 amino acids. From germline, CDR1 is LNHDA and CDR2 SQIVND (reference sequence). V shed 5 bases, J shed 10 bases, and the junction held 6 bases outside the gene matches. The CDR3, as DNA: TGTGCCAGTAGTTGGCGGGAGGGTAGCGAGCAGTTCTTC. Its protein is CASSWREGSEQFF.

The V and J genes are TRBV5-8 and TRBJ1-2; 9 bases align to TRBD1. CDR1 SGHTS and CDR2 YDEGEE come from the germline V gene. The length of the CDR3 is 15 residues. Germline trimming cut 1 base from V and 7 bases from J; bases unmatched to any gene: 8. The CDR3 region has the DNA TGTGCCAGCAGCTTGAGGTCCGGACAGGGGACTGGCTACACCTTC. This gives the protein CASSLRSGQGTGYTF.